This T cell receptor (beta chain) emerged from a study of T cell responses to AZD1222 COVID-19 vaccine. Study results and caveats: An increase in Spike-specific TCR breadth and depth was observed after two AZD1222 doses. The study found vaccine-associated CD4 TCRs spanning spike, dominant at 160-218 and 743-854. In all cases, repertoires were sampled only after the peak T cell response.

Concerning this clone: Its target is unknown.

This CDR3 is 16 amino acids long. CDR1 and CDR2 from the germline V gene are LNHNV and YYDKDF (reference sequence). Trimming stripped 0 bases from V and 0 bases from J, with 8 bases between. Profiled with immunoSEQ multiplex PCR; TCRdb holds only in-frame clones, not every one. This sample carries around 100,000 clones, 92% of them seen once, and the ten largest clones take around 1.7%. The rearrangement uses TRBV15 and TRBJ1-4; D unclear. Here the sequenced sample was peripheral blood, taken on day 0 of AZD1222 vaccination. The receptor's source is an adult in good health. CDR3 in amino acids: CATSRDGSATNEKLFF. The DNA for the CDR3 is TGTGCCACCAGCAGAGATGGGTCGGCAACTAATGAAAAACTGTTTTTT.